The rows below give T cell receptor beta chains drawn from one sample of a study of blood T cell repertoires in COVID-19. Clones were read by immunoSEQ multiplex PCR, and TCRdb kept only the in-frame ones, dropping some. Of 35,000 to 45,000 clones in the sample, almost 95% were seen once. The specimen was peripheral blood. These receptors all stem from a man aged 45-65 years with active COVID-19. CDR3s include the opening cysteine and the closing phenylalanine or tryptophan. Each record gives: J gene, D gene, clone size, V gene, CDR3 protein, CDR3 DNA. D genes are given only for firm matches. Rows may omit the clone size; those that give it use once, few, many or a size class.

>TRBJ2-1|TRBD1|-|TRBV18
CASSPRGDSSYNEQFF
TGTGCCAGCTCACCTAGAGGGGACAGCTCCTACAATGAGCAGTTCTTC
>TRBJ2-5|TRBD2|-|TRBV10-2
CASSIFSGRAGETQYF
TGCGCCAGCAGTATATTTAGCGGGAGGGCCGGTGAGACCCAGTACTTC
>TRBJ2-1|TRBD1|few|TRBV9
CASSAGQGRYNEQFF
TGTGCCAGCAGCGCAGGACAGGGAAGATACAATGAGCAGTTCTTC
>TRBJ2-7|TRBD1|-|TRBV5-4
CASSSQGAGEQYF
TGTGCCAGCAGCTCCCAGGGGGCGGGGGAGCAGTACTTC
>TRBJ1-1|-|-|TRBV6-6
CASSYSPDRNTEAFF
TGTGCCAGCAGTTACTCGCCGGACAGGAACACTGAAGCTTTCTTT
>TRBJ2-1|TRBD1|-|TRBV5-8
CASSRGQSSYNEQFF
TGTGCCAGCAGCCGGGGACAGAGCTCCTACAATGAGCAGTTCTTC
>TRBJ1-1|-|-|TRBV7-9
CASSAKAGSATEAFF
TGTGCCAGCAGCGCGAAAGCCGGCAGCGCCACTGAAGCTTTCTTT
>TRBJ2-5|-|-|TRBV5-1
CASSLAFRGETQYF
TGCGCCAGCAGCTTGGCGTTCCGGGGGGAGACCCAGTACTTC
>TRBJ2-7|-|-|TRBV7-9
CASSFLRTEHEQYF
TGTGCCAGCAGCTTTTTAAGGACAGAACACGAGCAGTACTTC
>TRBJ1-1|-|-|TRBV2
CASSEQGANTEAFF
TGTGCCAGCAGTGAACAAGGGGCTAACACTGAAGCTTTCTTT
>TRBJ2-7|TRBD1|-|TRBV3-1/TRBV3-2
CASSRVQGAGYEQYF
TGTGCCAGCAGCCGAGTACAGGGGGCTGGGTACGAGCAGTACTTC
>TRBJ1-1|-|-|TRBV3-1/TRBV3-2
CAVVRNTEAFF
TGTGCTGTGGTGAGGAACACTGAAGCTTTCTTT
>TRBJ1-1|-|-|TRBV30
CAGTVNTEAFF
TGTGCCGGGACGGTGAACACTGAAGCTTTCTTT
>TRBJ2-5|TRBD1|-|TRBV19
CASSIGSNRGETQYF
TGTGCCAGTAGTATAGGTTCGAACAGGGGGGAGACCCAGTACTTC
>TRBJ2-2|TRBD2|once|TRBV11-1
CASSLTSGWNTGELFF
TGTGCCAGCAGCTTGACTAGCGGGTGGAACACCGGGGAGCTGTTTTTT
>TRBJ2-7|TRBD2|-|TRBV30
CAWRPGGGAYEQYF
TGTGCCTGGAGGCCTGGCGGGGGGGCTTACGAGCAGTACTTC
>TRBJ2-3|-|-|TRBV13
CASSLSSRGRFTDTQYF
TGTGCCAGCAGCTTGTCGTCTCGCGGGCGTTTTACAGATACGCAGTATTTT
>TRBJ1-2|-|-|TRBV29-1
CSVTATAQHGYTF
TGCAGCGTTACCGCGACAGCCCAGCATGGCTACACCTTC
>TRBJ1-2|-|-|TRBV29-1
CSVQMSVAGTGYTF
TGCAGCGTCCAAATGTCGGTGGCAGGAACTGGCTACACCTTC
>TRBJ1-2|-|-|TRBV3-1/TRBV3-2
CASSPKGHQYGYTF
TGTGCCAGCAGCCCCAAGGGACACCAATATGGCTACACCTTC
>TRBJ2-7|-|-|TRBV5-6
CASSLGLTYEQYF
TGTGCCAGCAGCTTGGGACTGACCTACGAGCAGTACTTC
>TRBJ1-6|TRBD1|-|TRBV9
CASSVDPGGVNSPLHF
TGTGCCAGCAGCGTCGATCCAGGGGGCGTGAATTCACCCCTCCACTTT
>TRBJ2-7|-|-|TRBV29-1
CSVAPSSYEQYF
TGCAGCGTCGCACCTAGCTCCTACGAGCAGTACTTC
>TRBJ1-2|-|-|TRBV5-1
CASSLELSYGYTF
TGCGCCAGCAGCTTGGAACTCTCCTATGGCTACACCTTC
>TRBJ1-2|TRBD1|-|TRBV30
CAWSGTGTGGYTF
TGTGCCTGGAGTGGGACAGGGACGGGTGGCTACACCTTC
>TRBJ2-3|-|-|TRBV5-1
CASSPNTDTQYF
TGCGCCAGCAGCCCCAACACAGATACGCAGTATTTT
>TRBJ1-6|TRBD1|-|TRBV5-6
CASSSTGFGSPLHF
TGTGCCAGCAGCTCGACAGGGTTCGGCTCACCCCTCCACTTT
>TRBJ1-2|-|-|TRBV28
CASSPSRNYGYTF
TGTGCCAGCAGCCCATCCAGGAACTATGGCTACACCTTC
>TRBJ2-1|TRBD2|-|TRBV9
CASSVRSGIYNEQFF
TGTGCCAGCAGCGTGCGAAGCGGGATCTACAATGAGCAGTTCTTC
>TRBJ1-2|TRBD1|-|TRBV14
CASSERQGTHYGYTF
TGTGCCAGCAGCGAAAGACAGGGCACCCACTATGGCTACACCTTC
>TRBJ2-5|-|-|TRBV30
CAWSYQETQYF
TGTGCCTGGAGTTATCAAGAGACCCAGTACTTC
>TRBJ2-3|TRBD2|-|TRBV10-3
CAISEGLAETDTQYF
TGTGCCATCAGTGAGGGACTAGCGGAAACAGATACGCAGTATTTT
>TRBJ1-2|TRBD1|once|TRBV15
CATSGGQGARGYTF
TGTGCCACCAGCGGGGGACAGGGAGCGCGGGGCTACACCTTC
>TRBJ2-5|-|-|TRBV7-9
CASSPKPPVETQYF
TGTGCCAGCAGCCCAAAGCCCCCGGTGGAGACCCAGTACTTC
>TRBJ2-7|-|-|TRBV2
CASSGSSHSYEQYF
TGTGCCAGCAGTGGTAGCAGCCATTCTTACGAGCAGTACTTC
>TRBJ2-1|TRBD2|-|TRBV20-1
CSASRAGGLNEQFF
TGCAGTGCTAGTCGGGCGGGAGGGCTGAATGAGCAGTTCTTC
>TRBJ2-1|TRBD1|-|TRBV12-5
CASGTGTGSREQFF
TGTGCTAGTGGTACCGGGACAGGGTCTAGGGAGCAGTTCTTC
>TRBJ2-3|-|-|TRBV6-5
CASGRDSSSTDTQYF
TGTGCCAGCGGACGGGACTCATCTAGCACAGATACGCAGTATTTT
>TRBJ2-7|-|-|TRBV19
CASKGGSSYEQYF
TGTGCCAGTAAAGGTGGGAGCTCCTACGAGCAGTACTTC
>TRBJ2-7|TRBD1|-|TRBV5-6
CASSTGGRYEQYF
TGTGCCAGCAGTACAGGGGGCCGATACGAGCAGTACTTC
>TRBJ1-1|-|once|TRBV28
CASSVDTNTEAFF
TGTGCCAGCAGTGTGGACACTAACACTGAAGCTTTCTTT
>TRBJ2-7|TRBD2|-|TRBV9
CASSEGLAGAYEQYF
TGTGCCAGCAGCGAGGGACTAGCGGGAGCCTACGAGCAGTACTTC
>TRBJ2-2|-|-|TRBV9
CASSELRLSSNTGELFF
TGTGCCAGCAGCGAACTACGACTATCCTCGAACACCGGGGAGCTGTTTTTT
>TRBJ1-5|-|-|TRBV12-3/TRBV12-4
CASSQGTVQPQHF
TGTGCCAGCAGCCAGGGGACGGTCCAGCCCCAGCATTTT
>TRBJ2-7|TRBD1|-|TRBV6-6
CASSYRTGETYEQYF
TGTGCCAGCAGTTACCGGACAGGAGAGACCTACGAGCAGTACTTC
>TRBJ2-1|TRBD2|-|TRBV7-9
CASSLGSGGNEQFF
TGTGCCAGCAGCTTAGGTAGCGGGGGGAATGAGCAGTTCTTC
>TRBJ2-5|-|-|TRBV4-1
CASSQEGAPGGETQYF
TGCGCCAGCAGCCAAGAGGGAGCCCCCGGGGGAGAGACCCAGTACTTC
>TRBJ2-5|-|-|TRBV5-4
CASSLYWEGGETQYF
TGTGCCAGCAGCCTCTACTGGGAAGGGGGAGAGACCCAGTACTTC
>TRBJ1-2|TRBD1|-|TRBV9
CASSGRQGVNFNYGYTF
TGTGCCAGCAGCGGCCGACAGGGCGTTAACTTTAACTATGGCTACACCTTC
>TRBJ1-6|TRBD1|-|TRBV28
CASSAPPTGYGAPLHF
TGTGCCAGCAGTGCCCCTCCGACAGGGTATGGCGCACCCCTCCACTTT
>TRBJ2-7|-|-|TRBV3-1/TRBV3-2
CASSQAPGLYEQYF
TGTGCCAGCAGCCAAGCCCCGGGACTTTACGAGCAGTACTTC
>TRBJ1-2|-|-|TRBV25-1
CASSQRGRDGYTF
TGTGCCAGCAGTCAAAGGGGGAGAGATGGCTACACCTTC
>TRBJ1-2|TRBD1|-|TRBV28
CASSSGGVGNYGYTF
TGTGCCAGCAGTTCAGGGGGCGTTGGTAACTATGGCTACACCTTC
>TRBJ2-7|TRBD1|-|TRBV3-1/TRBV3-2
CASSRDSLPSEQYF
TGTGCCAGCAGCCGGGACAGTCTGCCTAGCGAGCAGTACTTC
>TRBJ1-6|TRBD1|-|TRBV2
CASGYRGWDSPLHF
TGTGCCAGCGGATACAGGGGATGGGATTCACCCCTCCACTTT
>TRBJ2-7|-|-|TRBV5-1
CASSLVGAHEQYF
TGCGCCAGCAGCTTGGTGGGGGCCCACGAGCAGTACTTC
>TRBJ2-4|TRBD1|-|TRBV28
CASSRDRAFRNIQYF
TGTGCCAGCAGCCGCGACAGGGCTTTTCGGAACATTCAGTACTTC
>TRBJ1-3|-|-|TRBV5-1
CASGLSGSASGNTIYF
TGCGCCAGCGGGCTTTCCGGGAGCGCTTCTGGAAACACCATATATTTT